Sequencing of this T cell receptor beta chain was carried out in a study of T cells after yellow fever vaccination. Study background: Fractions of low cell number were prepared using SMART-Seq v4 Ultra Low Input.

Study-level points and caveats: Detected again after the booster were most primary-vaccination clones, at almost 97% CD4 and 70% to 90% CD8.

Researchers made TCR cDNA using 5'RACE template switching, and this step added a universal primer site and UMIs. One entry per CDR3 protein, called by TCRdb with MiXCR from the 5' RACE reads. The profile shows some 290,000 distinct CDR3 sequences, around 10% of them singletons. Germline V gives CDR1 SGHTA, CDR2 FQGNSA. V was cut by 0 bases and J by 6 bases, with 5 bases left in between. The CDR3 contains 13 residues. Concerning this clonotype itself: No antigen is known for it.

The chain carries TRBV7-2 and TRBJ2-2; D gene ambiguous. The sequencing used CD4+ T cells sorted from PBMCs, collected 45 days after the yellow fever booster vaccination. This sequence was found in a man aged 18 to 30 who received the YFV17D yellow fever vaccine. For the CDR3, the DNA is TGTGCCAGCAGCTTAGCAGGGTCCGGGGAGCTGTTTTTT. It is translated as CASSLAGSGELFF.